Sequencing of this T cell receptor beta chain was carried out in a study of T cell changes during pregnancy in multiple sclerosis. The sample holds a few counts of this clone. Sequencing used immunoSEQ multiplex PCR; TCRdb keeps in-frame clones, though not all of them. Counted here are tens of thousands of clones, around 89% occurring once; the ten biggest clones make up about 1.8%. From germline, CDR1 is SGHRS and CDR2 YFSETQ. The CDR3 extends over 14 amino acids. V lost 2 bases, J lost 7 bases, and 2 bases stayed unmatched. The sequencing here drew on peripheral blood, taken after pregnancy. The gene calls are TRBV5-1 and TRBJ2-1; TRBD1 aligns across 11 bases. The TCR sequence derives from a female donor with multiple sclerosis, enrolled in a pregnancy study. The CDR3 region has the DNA TGCGCCAGCAGCTTCGGGACAGGGGGGAATGAGCAGTTCTTC. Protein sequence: CASSFGTGGNEQFF.